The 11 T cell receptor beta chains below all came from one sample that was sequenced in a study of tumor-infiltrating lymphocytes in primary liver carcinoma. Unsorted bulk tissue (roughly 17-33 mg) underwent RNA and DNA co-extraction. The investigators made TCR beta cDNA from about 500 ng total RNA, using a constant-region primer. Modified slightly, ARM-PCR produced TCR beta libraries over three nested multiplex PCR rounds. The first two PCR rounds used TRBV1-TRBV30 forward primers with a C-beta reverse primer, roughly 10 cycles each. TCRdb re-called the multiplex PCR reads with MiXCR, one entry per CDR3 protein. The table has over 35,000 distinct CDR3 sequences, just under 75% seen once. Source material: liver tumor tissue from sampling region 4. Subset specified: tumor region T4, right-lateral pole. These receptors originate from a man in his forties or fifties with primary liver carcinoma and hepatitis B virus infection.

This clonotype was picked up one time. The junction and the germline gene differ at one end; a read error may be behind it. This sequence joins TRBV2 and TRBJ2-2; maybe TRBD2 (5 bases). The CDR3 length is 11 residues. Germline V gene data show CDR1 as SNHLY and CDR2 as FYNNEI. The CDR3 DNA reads TGTGCCAGCTGTTTTTCCGGGGAGCCGTTTTTT. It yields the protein CASCFSGEPFF. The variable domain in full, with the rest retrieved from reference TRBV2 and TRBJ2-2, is EPEVTQTPSHQVTQMGQEVILRCVPISNHLYFYWYRQILGQKVEFLVSFYNNEISEKSEIFDDQFSVERPDGSNFTLKIRSTKLEDSAMYFCASCFSGEPFFGEGSRLTVL.

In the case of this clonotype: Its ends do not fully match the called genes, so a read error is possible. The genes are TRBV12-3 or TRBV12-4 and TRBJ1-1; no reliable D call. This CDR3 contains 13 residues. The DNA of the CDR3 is TGCGCCAGCAGTCGGCAGTTGAACGCTGAAGCTTTCTTT. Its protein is CASSRQLNAEAFF.

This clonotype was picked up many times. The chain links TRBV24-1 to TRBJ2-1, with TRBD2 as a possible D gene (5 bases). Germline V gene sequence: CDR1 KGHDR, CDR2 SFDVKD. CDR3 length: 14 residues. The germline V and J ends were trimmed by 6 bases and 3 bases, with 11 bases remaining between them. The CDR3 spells CATSSNGGYNEQFF. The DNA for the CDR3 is TGTGCCACCAGTTCGAATGGAGGCTACAATGAGCAGTTCTTC.

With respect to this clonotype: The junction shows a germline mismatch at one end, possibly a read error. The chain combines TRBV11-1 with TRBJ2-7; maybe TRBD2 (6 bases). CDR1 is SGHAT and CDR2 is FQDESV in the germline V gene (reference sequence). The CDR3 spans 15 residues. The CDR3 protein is CANSLTESGEYEQYF. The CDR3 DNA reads TGTGCCAACAGCTTAACGGAGTCGGGAGAATACGAGCAGTACTTC.

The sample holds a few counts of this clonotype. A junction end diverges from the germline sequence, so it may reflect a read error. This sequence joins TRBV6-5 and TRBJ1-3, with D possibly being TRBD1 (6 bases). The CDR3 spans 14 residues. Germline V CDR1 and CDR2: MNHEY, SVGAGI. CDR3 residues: CASTSRGLGNAIYF. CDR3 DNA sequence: TGTGCCAGCACTTCCAGGGGCCTTGGAAACGCCATATATTTT.

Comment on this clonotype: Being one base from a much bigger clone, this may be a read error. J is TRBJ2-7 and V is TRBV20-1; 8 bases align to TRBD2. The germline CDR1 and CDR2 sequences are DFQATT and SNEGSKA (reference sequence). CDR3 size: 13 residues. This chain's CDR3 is CHSQGLDTYEQYF. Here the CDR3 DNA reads TGCCATTCACAGGGACTAGACACCTACGAGCAGTACTTC.

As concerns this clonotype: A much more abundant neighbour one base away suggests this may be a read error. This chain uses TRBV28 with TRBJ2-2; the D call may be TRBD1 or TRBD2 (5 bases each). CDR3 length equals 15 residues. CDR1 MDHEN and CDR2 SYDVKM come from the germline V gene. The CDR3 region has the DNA TGTGTCAGCACCATTGGGGACCCTAGCACCGGGAAGCTGTTTTTT. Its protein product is CVSTIGDPSTGKLFF.

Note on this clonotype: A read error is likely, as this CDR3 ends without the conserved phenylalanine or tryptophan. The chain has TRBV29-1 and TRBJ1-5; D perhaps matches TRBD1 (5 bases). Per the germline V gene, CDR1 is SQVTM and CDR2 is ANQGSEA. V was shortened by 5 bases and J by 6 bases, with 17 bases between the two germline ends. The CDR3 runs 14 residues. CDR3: CSVIEGQTGQPQHL. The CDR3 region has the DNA TGCAGCGTTATCGAAGGACAAACCGGTCAGCCCCAGCATTTA.

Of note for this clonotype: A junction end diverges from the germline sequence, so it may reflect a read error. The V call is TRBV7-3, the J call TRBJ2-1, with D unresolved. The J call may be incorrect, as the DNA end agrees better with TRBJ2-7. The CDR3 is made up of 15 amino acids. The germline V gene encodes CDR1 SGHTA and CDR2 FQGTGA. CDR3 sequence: CAISLGPSSYNGQYF. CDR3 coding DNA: TGTGCCATCAGCTTAGGCCCGAGCTCCTACAATGGGCAGTACTTC.

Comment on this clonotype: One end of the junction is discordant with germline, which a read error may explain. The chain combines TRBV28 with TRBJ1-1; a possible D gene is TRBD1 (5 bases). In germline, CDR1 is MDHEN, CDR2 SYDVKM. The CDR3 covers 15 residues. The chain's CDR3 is CASSLRRGRNIEAFF. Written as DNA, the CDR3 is TGTGCCAGCAGTTTAAGACGGGGACGAAACATTGAAGCTTTCTTT.

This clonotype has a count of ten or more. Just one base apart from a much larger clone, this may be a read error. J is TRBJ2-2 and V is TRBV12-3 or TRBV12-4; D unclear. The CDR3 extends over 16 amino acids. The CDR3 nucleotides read TGTGTCAGCAGTCCCCGGCGGCGGACGAACACCGGGGAGCTGTTTTTT. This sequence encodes CVSSPRRRTNTGELFF.